What follows are 21 T cell receptor beta chains derived from one specimen sequenced in a study of blood T cell repertoires in COVID-19. The table came from immunoSEQ multiplex PCR; TCRdb's copy has only in-frame clones and leaves some out. The sample includes around 200,000 clones, approximately 84% of them seen just once. The sample was PBMCs or T cells enriched from blood (not recorded which). The receptor set was obtained from a woman aged 30 to 39 who had recovered from COVID-19.

This sequence joins TRBV5-6 and TRBJ2-6; TRBD1 matches at 7 bases. The V and J ends lost 1 base and 0 bases, in that order; junction bases with no gene match: 4. CDR1 is SGHDT, CDR2 YYEEEE, per germline. The CDR3 runs to 17 residues. CDR3 bases: TGTGCCAGCAGCTTGATACAGGGGAACTCTGGGGCCAACGTCCTGACTTTC. Its translation: CASSLIQGNSGANVLTF.

The chain carries TRBV28 and TRBJ1-5; TRBD1 matches at 9 bases. V lost 6 bases, J lost 1 base, and 13 bases stayed unmatched. Germline V gene sequence: CDR1 MDHEN, CDR2 SYDVKM. This CDR3 has 18 amino acids. The CDR3, as DNA: TGTGCCAGCAGCATGACAGGGGGTGGGATTGGGAGCAATCAGCCCCAGCATTTT. Its translation: CASSMTGGGIGSNQPQHF.

J is TRBJ2-5 and V is TRBV1; TRBD2 is the table's D call and was not checked against the DNA. TRBV1 is recorded as a pseudogene. The CDR3 consists of 16 residues. CDR3 region: CTSSRHGTSGQETQYF. DNA of the CDR3: TGCACCAGCAGCCGCCACGGGACTAGCGGACAAGAGACCCAGTACTTC.

The rearrangement links TRBV5-4 to TRBJ2-3, with TRBD2 as a possible D gene (6 bases). Trimming removed 0 bases at V and 0 bases at J, with 14 bases between. The germline V gene has CDR1 SGHNT and CDR2 YYREEE (reference sequence). The CDR3 extends over 17 amino acids. CDR3: CASSLAGTYSSTDTQYF. CDR3 in DNA: TGTGCCAGCAGCTTGGCCGGGACTTACAGTAGCACAGATACGCAGTATTTT.

V usage is TRBV18 and J usage is TRBJ2-3; a weak D match, TRBD2 (5 bases). Germline V gene data show CDR1 as KGHSH and CDR2 as LQKENI. This CDR3 has 15 amino acids. V dropped 4 bases and J dropped 0 bases, with 11 bases sitting between them. The CDR3, as DNA: TGTGCCAGCTCACTTCTCGGGGAGAGCACAGATACGCAGTATTTT. This translates into CASSLLGESTDTQYF.

The genes are TRBV9 and TRBJ2-7, with 9 bases identical to TRBD2. Germline values: CDR1 SGDLS, CDR2 YYNGEE. The length of the CDR3 is 14 residues. V lost 4 bases and J lost 1; bases outside the gene matches: 3. The CDR3 reads CASSRTSESYEQYF. CDR3 DNA: TGTGCCAGCAGCAGGACTAGCGAGTCCTACGAGCAGTACTTC.

This clone was seen a few times. The chain couples TRBV7-3 to TRBJ1-1, with unresolved D. This CDR3 spans 13 amino acids. Germline V gene data show CDR1 as SGHTA and CDR2 as FQGTGA. Trimming took 2 bases from V and 3 from J, leaving 7 bases between them. CDR3 region: CASSLVGDTEAFF. Written as DNA, the CDR3 is TGTGCCAGCAGCTTAGTCGGGGACACTGAAGCTTTCTTT.

The chain uses TRBV6-4 and TRBJ1-6; maybe TRBD1 (5 bases). V was trimmed by 9 bases and J by 5 bases, leaving 11 bases between them. Germline V gene lookup returns CDR1 MRHNA and CDR2 SNTAGT. The CDR3 runs to 13 residues. CDR3 region: CASQGLNNSPLHF. The DNA for the CDR3 is TGTGCCAGTCAGGGACTCAATAATTCACCCCTCCACTTT.

In DNA form, the CDR3 reads TGTGCCAGCAGTGACTCGAAGGGACAGGGAGGAGGTTCACCCCTCCACTTT. Its translation is CASSDSKGQGGGSPLHF. The chain couples TRBV6-4 to TRBJ1-6, with 9 bases fitting TRBD1. Germline CDR1 reads MRHNA; CDR2 reads SNTAGT. With 0 bases clipped from V and 9 bases from J, the junction kept 9 bases outside the gene matches. The CDR3 contains 17 residues.

In this sample, this clone turned up a few times. V is TRBV6-1 and J is TRBJ1-2; D may be TRBD1 (5 bases). The CDR3 has 15 amino acids. Germline V gene lookup returns CDR1 MNHNS and CDR2 SASEGT. V lost 3 bases, J lost 4 bases, and 15 bases lay in between. The DNA for the CDR3 is TGTGCCAGCAGTGATCCCAGGGAAGGAACCTATGGCTACACCTTC. Residues: CASSDPREGTYGYTF.

This clone has a handful of counts. The chain couples TRBV28 to TRBJ2-7; 7 nucleotides agree with TRBD1. This CDR3 comprises 14 residues. The V segment lost 7 bases and the J segment 2 bases; nucleotides outside the gene matches: 8. Germline lookup yields CDR1 MDHEN and CDR2 SYDVKM. The DNA for the CDR3 is TGTGCCAGCACCAGGGACAGCCCCCCCTACGAGCAGTACGTC. Its protein product is CASTRDSPPYEQYV.

This clone was seen once. The V call is TRBV28, the J call TRBJ1-1, with 9 bases identical to TRBD1. Germline-derived CDR1 and CDR2 are MDHEN and SYDVKM. V was clipped by 5 bases and J by 3 bases; unmatched bases: 7. CDR3 length: 15 residues. The CDR3: CASSPWGQGDTEAFF. CDR3 sequence (DNA): TGTGCCAGCAGTCCCTGGGGACAGGGAGACACTGAAGCTTTCTTT. Based on the CDR3 plus reference TRBV28 and TRBJ1-1, the full variable domain is DVKVTQSSRYLVKRTGEKVFLECVQDMDHENMFWYRQDPGLGLRLIYFSYDVKMKEKGDIPEGYSVSREKKERFSLILESASTNQTSMYLCASSPWGQGDTEAFFGQGTRLTVV.

In this sample, this clone turned up once. The V call is TRBV9, the J call TRBJ1-6; 9 bases align to TRBD1. Germline V gene data show CDR1 as SGDLS and CDR2 as YYNGEE. There are 17 residues in the CDR3. Losses at the gene ends were 3 bases for V and 4 bases for J; bases not matched to a gene: 8. The CDR3: CASSGDRGGSYNSPLHF. CDR3 bases: TGTGCCAGCAGCGGCGACAGGGGGGGCTCTTATAATTCACCCCTCCACTTT.

The J gene is TRBJ2-7, the V gene TRBV18, with D hard to call. This CDR3 has 13 residues. Between the trimmed V and J ends, which lost 2 bases and 6 bases, there was a span of 11 bases. The germline V gene encodes CDR1 KGHSH and CDR2 LQKENI. This CDR3 reads CASSPSYAVEQYV. Written as DNA, the CDR3 is TGTGCCAGCTCACCATCTTATGCAGTCGAGCAGTACGTC.

This clone has only a few counts. The chain has TRBV12-3 or TRBV12-4 and TRBJ2-7; TRBD1 matches at 7 bases. The CDR3 sequence is 13 residues long. The trim removed 6 bases at V and 6 bases at J, leaving 8 bases unmatched. The chain's CDR3 is CASRTGTAGEQYV. CDR3 nucleotide sequence: TGTGCCAGCAGGACAGGGACAGCCGGCGAGCAGTACGTC.

The chain has TRBV28 and TRBJ2-3; a possible D gene is TRBD1 (6 bases). From germline, CDR1 is MDHEN and CDR2 SYDVKM. The CDR3 is made up of 14 amino acids. The germline V and J ends were trimmed by 5 bases and 4 bases, with 13 bases remaining between them. As DNA, the CDR3 is TGTGCCAGCAGTCCCGGGACACCCCCAGATACGCAGTATTTT. Amino acids: CASSPGTPPDTQYF.

The chain carries TRBV4-1 and TRBJ1-5; no definite D call. The CDR3 runs 16 residues. Trimming left V 1 base short and J 0 bases short, with 10 bases between. Looked up from germline, CDR1 is MGHRA and CDR2 is YSYEKL. Written as DNA, the CDR3 is TGCGCCAGCAGCCAAGTTCCCGGTCCTAGCAATCAGCCCCAGCATTTT. It translates to CASSQVPGPSNQPQHF.

The CDR3 is CASSHSQGAFVDGYTF. CDR3 DNA sequence: TGTGCCAGCAGTCACTCTCAGGGGGCGTTCGTAGATGGCTACACCTTC. The chain couples TRBV2 to TRBJ1-2, with 8 bases lining up with TRBD1. V trimming: 5 bases; J trimming: 6 bases; junction bases outside the gene matches: 14. The CDR3 runs 16 residues. CDR1 is SNHLY and CDR2 is FYNNEI in the germline V gene. Drawing the rest from reference TRBV2 and TRBJ1-2, the complete variable domain is EPEVTQTPSHQVTQMGQEVILRCVPISNHLYFYWYRQILGQKVEFLVSFYNNEISEKSEIFDDQFSVERPDGSNFTLKIRSTKLEDSAMYFCASSHSQGAFVDGYTFGSGTRLTVV.

The rearrangement links TRBV19 to TRBJ1-1; TRBD1 might be the D (6 bases). CDR3 size: 14 residues. Germline V gene sequence: CDR1 LNHDA, CDR2 SQIVND (reference sequence). V was clipped by 8 bases and J by 0 bases, with 13 bases between them. The DNA of the CDR3 is TGTGCCAGTCTCCAACAGGGACTGAACACTGAAGCTTTCTTT. Protein sequence: CASLQQGLNTEAFF.

The chain couples TRBV5-1 to TRBJ1-5; maybe TRBD1 (6 bases). V lost 0 bases and J lost 7, with 11 bases in between. Germline CDR1 is SGHRS and CDR2 is YFSETQ. This CDR3 is built from 14 residues. In DNA, the CDR3 is TGCGCCAGCAGCTTGGAGAGGGGGGGCCAGCCCCAGCATTTT. It specifies CASSLERGGQPQHF.

This chain links TRBV2 with TRBJ2-6, with a tentative D call TRBD1 (6 bases). V was pared by 5 bases and J by 7 bases, with 18 bases between. The germline V gene encodes CDR1 SNHLY and CDR2 FYNNEI. The length of the CDR3 is 16 residues. The CDR3 sequence is CASSKDRFLGANVLTF. CDR3 DNA sequence: TGTGCCAGCAGTAAAGACAGGTTCCTGGGAGCCAACGTCCTGACTTTC.